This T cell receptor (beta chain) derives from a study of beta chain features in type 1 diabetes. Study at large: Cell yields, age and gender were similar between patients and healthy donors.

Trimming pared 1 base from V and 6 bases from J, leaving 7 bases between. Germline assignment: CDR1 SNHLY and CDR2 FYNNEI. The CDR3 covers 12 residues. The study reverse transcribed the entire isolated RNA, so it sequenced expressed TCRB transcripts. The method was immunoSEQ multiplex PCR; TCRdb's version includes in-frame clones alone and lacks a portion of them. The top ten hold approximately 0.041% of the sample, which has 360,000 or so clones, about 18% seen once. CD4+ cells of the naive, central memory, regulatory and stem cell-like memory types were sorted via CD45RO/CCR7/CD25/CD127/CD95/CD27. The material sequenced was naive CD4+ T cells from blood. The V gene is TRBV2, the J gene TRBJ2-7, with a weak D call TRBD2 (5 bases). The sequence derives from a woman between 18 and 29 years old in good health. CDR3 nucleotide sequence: TGTGCCAGCAGTGAAGGAGGGAGCGAGCAGTACTTC. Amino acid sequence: CASSEGGSEQYF.